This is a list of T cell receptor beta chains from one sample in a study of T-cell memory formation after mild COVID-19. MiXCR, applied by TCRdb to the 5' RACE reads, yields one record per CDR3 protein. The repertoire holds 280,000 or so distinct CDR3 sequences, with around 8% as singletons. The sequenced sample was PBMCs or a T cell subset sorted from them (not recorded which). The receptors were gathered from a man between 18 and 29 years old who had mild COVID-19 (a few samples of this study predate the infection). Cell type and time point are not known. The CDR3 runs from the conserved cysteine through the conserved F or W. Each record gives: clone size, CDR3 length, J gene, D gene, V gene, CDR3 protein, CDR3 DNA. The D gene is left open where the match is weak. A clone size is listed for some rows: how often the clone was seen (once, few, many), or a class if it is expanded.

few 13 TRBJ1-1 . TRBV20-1 CSAMAQLNTEAFF TGCAGTGCTATGGCACAGTTGAACACTGAAGCTTTCTTT
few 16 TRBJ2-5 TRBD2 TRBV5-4 CASSSRLAGKQETQYF TGTGCCAGCAGCTCTCGACTAGCGGGGAAACAAGAGACCCAGTACTTC
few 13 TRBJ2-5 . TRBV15 CATSGDAQETQYF TGTGCCACCAGCGGGGACGCCCAAGAGACCCAGTACTTC
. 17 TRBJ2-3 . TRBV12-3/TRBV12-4 CASRPPQGLFGTDTQYF TGTGCCAGCAGACCCCCGCAAGGACTATTCGGCACAGATACGCAGTATTTT
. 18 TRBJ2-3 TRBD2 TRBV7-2 CASSPWGLAGGSADTQYF TGTGCCAGCAGCCCCTGGGGACTAGCGGGGGGGTCAGCAGATACGCAGTATTTT
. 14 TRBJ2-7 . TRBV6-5 CASSYSGPSYEQYF TGTGCCAGCAGTTACTCCGGGCCTTCCTACGAGCAGTACTTC
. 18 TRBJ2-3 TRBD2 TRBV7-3 CASSQRLGGGAATDTQYF TGTGCCAGCAGCCAGAGGCTCGGCGGGGGGGCTGCTACAGATACGCAGTATTTT
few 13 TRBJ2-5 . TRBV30 CAWSVGSQETQYF TGTGCCTGGAGTGTCGGGAGTCAAGAGACCCAGTACTTC
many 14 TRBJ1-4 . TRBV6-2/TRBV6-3 CASRRPTQGEKLFF TGTGCCAGCAGACGTCCCACACAGGGTGAAAAACTGTTTTTT
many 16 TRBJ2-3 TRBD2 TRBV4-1 CASSQETSPNTDTQYF TGCGCCAGCAGCCAAGAGACTAGCCCTAACACAGATACGCAGTATTTT
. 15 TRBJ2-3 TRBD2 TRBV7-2 CASSPGGGYTDTQYF TGTGCCAGCAGCCCGGGGGGAGGATACACAGATACGCAGTATTTT
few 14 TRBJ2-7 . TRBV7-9 CASSLDLSRAEQYF TGTGCCAGCAGCTTGGACCTTTCTCGGGCCGAGCAGTACTTC
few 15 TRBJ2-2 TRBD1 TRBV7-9 CASSQGTGYAGELFF TGTGCCAGCAGCCAGGGGACAGGGTATGCCGGGGAGCTGTTTTTT
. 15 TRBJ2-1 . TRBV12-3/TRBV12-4 CASSLDKRGTNEQFF TGTGCCAGCAGTTTAGATAAGAGGGGGACAAATGAGCAGTTCTTC